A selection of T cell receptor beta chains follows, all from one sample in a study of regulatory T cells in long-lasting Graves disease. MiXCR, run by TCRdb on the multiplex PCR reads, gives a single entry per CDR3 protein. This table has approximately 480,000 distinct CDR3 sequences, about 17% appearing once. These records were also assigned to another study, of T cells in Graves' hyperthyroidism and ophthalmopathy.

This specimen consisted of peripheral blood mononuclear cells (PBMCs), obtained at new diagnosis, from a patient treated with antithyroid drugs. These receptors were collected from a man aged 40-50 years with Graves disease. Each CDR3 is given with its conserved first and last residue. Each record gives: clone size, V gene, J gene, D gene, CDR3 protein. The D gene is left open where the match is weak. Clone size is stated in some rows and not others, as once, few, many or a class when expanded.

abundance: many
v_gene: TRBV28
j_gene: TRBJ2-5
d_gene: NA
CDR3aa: CASSLRGGVQETQYF

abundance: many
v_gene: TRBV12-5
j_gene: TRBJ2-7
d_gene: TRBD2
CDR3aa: CASGTNYEQYF

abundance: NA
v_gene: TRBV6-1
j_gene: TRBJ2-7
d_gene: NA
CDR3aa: CASGARLADEQYF

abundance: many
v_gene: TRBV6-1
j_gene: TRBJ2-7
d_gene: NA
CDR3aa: CASSDPGKTPTYEQYF

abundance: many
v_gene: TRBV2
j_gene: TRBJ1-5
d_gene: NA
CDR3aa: CASSERGGRQPQHF

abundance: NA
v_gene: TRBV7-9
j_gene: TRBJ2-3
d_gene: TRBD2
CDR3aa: CASSWTSGNTDTQYF

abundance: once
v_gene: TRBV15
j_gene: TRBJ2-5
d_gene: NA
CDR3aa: CATSRDASSETQYF

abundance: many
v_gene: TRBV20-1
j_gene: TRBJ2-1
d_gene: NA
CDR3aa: CSARKRDIYNEQFF

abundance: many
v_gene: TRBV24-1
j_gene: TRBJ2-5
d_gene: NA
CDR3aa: CATSDPDRFQETQYF

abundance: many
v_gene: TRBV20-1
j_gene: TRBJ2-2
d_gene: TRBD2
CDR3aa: CSARVAGSPNTGELFF

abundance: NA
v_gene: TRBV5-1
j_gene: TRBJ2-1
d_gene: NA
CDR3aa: CASSLEGLDHNEQFF

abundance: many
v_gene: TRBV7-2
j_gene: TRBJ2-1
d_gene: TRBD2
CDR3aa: CASSLGLAVIYNEQFF

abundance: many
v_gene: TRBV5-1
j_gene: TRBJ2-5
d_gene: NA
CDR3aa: CASRSGGLETQYF

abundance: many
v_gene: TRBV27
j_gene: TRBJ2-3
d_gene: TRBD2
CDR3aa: CASTSGLARSDTQYF

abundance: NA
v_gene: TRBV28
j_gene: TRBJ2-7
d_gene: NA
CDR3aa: CASSPKGGQTVYEQYF

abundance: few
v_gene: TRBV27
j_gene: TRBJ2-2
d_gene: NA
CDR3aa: CASSRGGVNTGELFF

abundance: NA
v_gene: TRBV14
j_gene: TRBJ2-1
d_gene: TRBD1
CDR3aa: CASSSTGTEANRFF

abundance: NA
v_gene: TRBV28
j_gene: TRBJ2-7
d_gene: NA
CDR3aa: CASDDRSYEQYF

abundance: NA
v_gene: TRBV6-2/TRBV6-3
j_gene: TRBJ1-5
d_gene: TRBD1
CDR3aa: CASSYYKIDRGGQPQHF

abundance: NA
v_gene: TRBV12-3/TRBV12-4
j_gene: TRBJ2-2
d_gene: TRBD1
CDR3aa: CASRTSRGRLFF

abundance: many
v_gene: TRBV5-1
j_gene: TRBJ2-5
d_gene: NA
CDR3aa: CASSFYRGEETQYF

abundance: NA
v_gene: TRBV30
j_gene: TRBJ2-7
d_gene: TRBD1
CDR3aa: CAWSYRGFSYEQYF

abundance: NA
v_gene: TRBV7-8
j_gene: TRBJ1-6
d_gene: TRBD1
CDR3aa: CASSHSGDRGNSPLHF

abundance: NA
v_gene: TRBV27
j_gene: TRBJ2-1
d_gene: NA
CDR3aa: CASSLRVGYNEQFF

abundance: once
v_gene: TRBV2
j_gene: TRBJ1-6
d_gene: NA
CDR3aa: CASSENSPLHF

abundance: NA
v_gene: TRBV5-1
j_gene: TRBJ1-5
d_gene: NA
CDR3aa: CASSLVGSYSNQPQHF

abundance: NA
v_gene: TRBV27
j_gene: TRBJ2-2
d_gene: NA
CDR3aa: CASSYRGGQANTGELFF

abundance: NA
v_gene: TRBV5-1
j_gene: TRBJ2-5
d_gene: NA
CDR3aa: CASSLVGGREETQYF

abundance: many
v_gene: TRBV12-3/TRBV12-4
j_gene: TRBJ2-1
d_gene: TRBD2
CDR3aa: CASSRFGGDKKGSYNEQFF

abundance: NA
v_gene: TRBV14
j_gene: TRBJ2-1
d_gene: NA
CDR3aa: CASSLMVGRYEQFF

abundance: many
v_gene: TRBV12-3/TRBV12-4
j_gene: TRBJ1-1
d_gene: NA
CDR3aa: CASSLNPQKEAFF

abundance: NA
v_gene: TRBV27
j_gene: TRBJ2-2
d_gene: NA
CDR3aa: CASSLGQGPTGELFF

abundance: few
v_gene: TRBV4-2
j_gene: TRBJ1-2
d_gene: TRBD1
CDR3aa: CASSQGGQGALGYTF

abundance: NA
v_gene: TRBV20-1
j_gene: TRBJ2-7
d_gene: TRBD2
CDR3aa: CSADSGSHSYEQYF

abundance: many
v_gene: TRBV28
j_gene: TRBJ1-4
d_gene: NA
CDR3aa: CASSLGEGRSEKLFF

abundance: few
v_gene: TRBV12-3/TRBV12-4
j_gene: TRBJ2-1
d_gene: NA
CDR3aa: CASRSNQGLNEQFF

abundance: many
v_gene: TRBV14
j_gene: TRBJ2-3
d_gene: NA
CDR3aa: CASSQRSGYTDTQYF

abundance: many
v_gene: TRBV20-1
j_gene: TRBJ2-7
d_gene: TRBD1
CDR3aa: CSARDPGGSGIEQYF

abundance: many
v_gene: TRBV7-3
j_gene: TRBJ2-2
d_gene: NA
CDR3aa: CASSLLSGRNTGELFF

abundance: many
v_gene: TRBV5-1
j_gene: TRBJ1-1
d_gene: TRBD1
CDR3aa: CASSLDRGMNTEAFF

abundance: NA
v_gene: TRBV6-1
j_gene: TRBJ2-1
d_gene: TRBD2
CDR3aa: CASSGTSGIYEQFF

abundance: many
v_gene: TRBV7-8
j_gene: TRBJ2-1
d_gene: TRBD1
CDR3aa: CASSSRGTGGLNEQFF

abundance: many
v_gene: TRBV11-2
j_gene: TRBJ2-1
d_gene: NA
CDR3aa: CASSPPPRLAVQRNEQFF

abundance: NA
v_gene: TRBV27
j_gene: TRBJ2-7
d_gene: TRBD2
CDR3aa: CASSYRETSGRAYNEQYF

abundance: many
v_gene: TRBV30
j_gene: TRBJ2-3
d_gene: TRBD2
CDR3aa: CAWSVRTSGTDTQYF

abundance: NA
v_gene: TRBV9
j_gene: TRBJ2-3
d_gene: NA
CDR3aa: CASSVNYGDTQYF

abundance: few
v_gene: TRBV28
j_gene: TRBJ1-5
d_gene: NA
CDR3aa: CTSSRGSQPQHF

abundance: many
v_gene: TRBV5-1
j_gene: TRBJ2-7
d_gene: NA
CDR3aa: CASSLAGHEQYF

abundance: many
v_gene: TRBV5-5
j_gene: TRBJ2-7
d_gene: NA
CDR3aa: CASSPGVAVYYEQYF

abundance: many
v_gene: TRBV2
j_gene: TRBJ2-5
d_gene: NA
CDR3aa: CASTIRETQYF

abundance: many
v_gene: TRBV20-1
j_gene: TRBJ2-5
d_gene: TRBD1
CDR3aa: CSATGTGWFFVTQYF

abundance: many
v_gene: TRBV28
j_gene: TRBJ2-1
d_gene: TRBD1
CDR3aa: CASSSNSWDSTNSYNEQFF

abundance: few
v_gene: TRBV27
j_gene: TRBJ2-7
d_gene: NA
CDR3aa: CASSFKPTYEQYF

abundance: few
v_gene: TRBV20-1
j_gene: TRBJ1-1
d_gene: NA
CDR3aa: CSAGGGGGNAEAFF